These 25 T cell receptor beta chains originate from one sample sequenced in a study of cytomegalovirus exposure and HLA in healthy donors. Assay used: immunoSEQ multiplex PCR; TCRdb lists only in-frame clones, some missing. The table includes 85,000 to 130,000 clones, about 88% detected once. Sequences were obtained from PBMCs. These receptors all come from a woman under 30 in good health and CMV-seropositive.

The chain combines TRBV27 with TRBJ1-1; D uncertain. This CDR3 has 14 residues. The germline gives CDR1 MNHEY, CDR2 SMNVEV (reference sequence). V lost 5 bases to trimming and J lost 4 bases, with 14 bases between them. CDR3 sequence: CASSPPTPGTEAFF. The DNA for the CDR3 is TGTGCCAGCAGTCCCCCGACTCCGGGCACTGAAGCTTTCTTT.

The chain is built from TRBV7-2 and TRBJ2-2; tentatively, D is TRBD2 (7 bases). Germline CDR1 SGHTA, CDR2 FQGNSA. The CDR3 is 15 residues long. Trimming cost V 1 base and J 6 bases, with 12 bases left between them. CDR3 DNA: TGTGCCAGCAGCTTAGGTGGGGGGGCGTCCGGGGAGCTGTTTTTT. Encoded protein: CASSLGGGASGELFF.

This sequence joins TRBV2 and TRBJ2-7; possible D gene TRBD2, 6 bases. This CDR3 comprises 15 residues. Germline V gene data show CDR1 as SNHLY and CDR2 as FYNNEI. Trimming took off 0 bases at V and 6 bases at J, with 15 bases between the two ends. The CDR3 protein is CASSEAVGTPPEQYF. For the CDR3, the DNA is TGTGCCAGCAGTGAAGCTGTCGGGACTCCTCCCGAGCAGTACTTC.

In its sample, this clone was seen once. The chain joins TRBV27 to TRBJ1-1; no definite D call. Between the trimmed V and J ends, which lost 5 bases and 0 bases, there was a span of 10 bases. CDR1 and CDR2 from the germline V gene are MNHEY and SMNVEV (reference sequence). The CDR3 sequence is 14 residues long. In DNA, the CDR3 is TGTGCCAGCAGTCCCTTGGCCGTGAACACTGAAGCTTTCTTT. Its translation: CASSPLAVNTEAFF.

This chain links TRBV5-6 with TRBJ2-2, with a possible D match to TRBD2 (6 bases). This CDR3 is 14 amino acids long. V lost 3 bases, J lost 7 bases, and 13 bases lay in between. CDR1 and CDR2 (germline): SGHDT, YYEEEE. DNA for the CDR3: TGTGCCAGCAGCTCCCGACTAGACAACGGGGAGCTGTTTTTT. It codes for CASSSRLDNGELFF. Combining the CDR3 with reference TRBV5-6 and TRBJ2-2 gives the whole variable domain DAGVTQSPTHLIKTRGQQVTLRCSPKSGHDTVSWYQQALGQGPQFIFQYYEEEERQRGNFPDRFSGHQFPNYSSELNVNALLLGDSALYLCASSSRLDNGELFFGEGSRLTVL.

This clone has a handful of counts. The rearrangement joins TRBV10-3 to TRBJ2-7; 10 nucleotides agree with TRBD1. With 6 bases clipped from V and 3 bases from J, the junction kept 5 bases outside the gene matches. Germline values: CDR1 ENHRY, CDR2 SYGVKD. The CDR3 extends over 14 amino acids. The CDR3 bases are TGTGCCATCAGGAGTGGGACAGGGGTCTACGAGCAGTACGTC. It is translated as CAIRSGTGVYEQYV.

CDR3 in DNA: TGCGCCAGCAGCCCGACCCGACAGGGGGATAATTCACCCCTCCACTTT. Residues: CASSPTRQGDNSPLHF. This rearrangement joins TRBV4-1 to TRBJ1-6; 9 bases match TRBD1. Trimming at V came to 4 bases and at J to 5 bases, leaving 6 bases not matched to a gene. CDR3 length: 16 residues. In germline, CDR1 is MGHRA, CDR2 YSYEKL.

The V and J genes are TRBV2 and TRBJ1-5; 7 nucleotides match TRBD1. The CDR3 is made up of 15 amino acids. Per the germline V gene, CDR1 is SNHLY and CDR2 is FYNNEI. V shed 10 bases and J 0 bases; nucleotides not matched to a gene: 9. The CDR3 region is CAIKGQLHSNQPQHF. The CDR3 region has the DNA TGTGCCATTAAGGGACAGCTCCATAGCAATCAGCCCCAGCATTTT.

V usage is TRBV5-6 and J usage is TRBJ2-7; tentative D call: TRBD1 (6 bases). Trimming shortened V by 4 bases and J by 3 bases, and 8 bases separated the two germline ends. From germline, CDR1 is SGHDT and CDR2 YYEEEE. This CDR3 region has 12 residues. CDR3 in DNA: TGTGCCAGCAGCACGGACAGCTACGAGCAGTACTTC. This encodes CASSTDSYEQYF.

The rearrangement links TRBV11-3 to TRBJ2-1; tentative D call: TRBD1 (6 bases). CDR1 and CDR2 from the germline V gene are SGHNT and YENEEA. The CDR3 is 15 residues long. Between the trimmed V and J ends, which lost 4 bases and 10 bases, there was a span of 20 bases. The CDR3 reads CASSSRDNRHGEQFF. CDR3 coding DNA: TGTGCCAGCAGCTCAAGGGACAACCGACACGGGGAGCAGTTCTTC. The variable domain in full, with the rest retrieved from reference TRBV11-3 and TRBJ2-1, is EAGVVQSPRYKIIEKKQPVAFWCNPISGHNTLYWYLQNLGQGPELLIRYENEEAVDDSQLPKDRFSAERLKGVDSTLKIQPAELGDSAVYLCASSSRDNRHGEQFFGPGTRLTVL.

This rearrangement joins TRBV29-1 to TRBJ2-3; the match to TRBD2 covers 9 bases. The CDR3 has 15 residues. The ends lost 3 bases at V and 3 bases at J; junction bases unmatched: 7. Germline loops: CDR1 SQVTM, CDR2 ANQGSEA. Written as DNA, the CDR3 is TGCAGCGTTGACTCCGCGGGGGGGCTGACAGATACGCAGTATTTT. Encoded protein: CSVDSAGGLTDTQYF.

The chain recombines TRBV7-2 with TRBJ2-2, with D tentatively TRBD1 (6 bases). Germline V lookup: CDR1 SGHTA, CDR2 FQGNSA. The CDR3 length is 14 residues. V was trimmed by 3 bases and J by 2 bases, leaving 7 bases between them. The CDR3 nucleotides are TGTGCCAGCAGCTTGGGACAAAACACCGGGGAGCTGTTTTTT. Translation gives CASSLGQNTGELFF.

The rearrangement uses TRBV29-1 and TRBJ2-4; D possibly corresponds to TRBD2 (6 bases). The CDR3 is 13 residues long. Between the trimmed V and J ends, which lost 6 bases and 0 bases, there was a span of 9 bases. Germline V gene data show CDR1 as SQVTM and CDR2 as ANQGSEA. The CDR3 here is CSVRDLAKNIQYF. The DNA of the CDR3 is TGCAGCGTCCGGGACTTAGCCAAAAACATTCAGTACTTC.

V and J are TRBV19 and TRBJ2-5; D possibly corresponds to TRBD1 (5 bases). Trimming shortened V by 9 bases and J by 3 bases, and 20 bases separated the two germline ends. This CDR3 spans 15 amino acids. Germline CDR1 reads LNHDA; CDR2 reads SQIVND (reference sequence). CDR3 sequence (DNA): TGTGCCAGCCAATCCCGGACAAGGGAAAAAGAGACCCAGTACTTC. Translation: CASQSRTREKETQYF.

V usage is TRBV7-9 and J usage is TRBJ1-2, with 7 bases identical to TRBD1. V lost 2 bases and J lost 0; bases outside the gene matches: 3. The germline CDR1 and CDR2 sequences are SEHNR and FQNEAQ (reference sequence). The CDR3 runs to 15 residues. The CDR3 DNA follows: TGTGCCAGCAGCTTAAACAGGGGAGCTAACTATGGCTACACCTTC. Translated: CASSLNRGANYGYTF.

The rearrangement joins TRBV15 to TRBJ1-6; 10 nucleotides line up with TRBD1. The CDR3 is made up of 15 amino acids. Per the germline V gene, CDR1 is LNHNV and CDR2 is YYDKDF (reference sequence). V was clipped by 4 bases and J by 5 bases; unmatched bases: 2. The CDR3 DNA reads TGTGCCACCAGCACTGGGACAGGGGATAATTCACCCCTCCACTTT. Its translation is CATSTGTGDNSPLHF.

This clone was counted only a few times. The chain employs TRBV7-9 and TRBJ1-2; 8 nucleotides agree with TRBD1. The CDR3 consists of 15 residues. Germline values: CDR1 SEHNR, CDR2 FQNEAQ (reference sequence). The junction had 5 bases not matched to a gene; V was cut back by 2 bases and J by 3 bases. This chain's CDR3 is CASSLRPTGDYGYTF. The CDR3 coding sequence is TGTGCCAGCAGCTTAAGGCCGACAGGGGACTATGGCTACACCTTC.

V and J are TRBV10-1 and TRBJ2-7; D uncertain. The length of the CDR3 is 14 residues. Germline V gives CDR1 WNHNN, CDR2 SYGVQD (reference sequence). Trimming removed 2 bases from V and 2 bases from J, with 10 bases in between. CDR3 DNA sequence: TGCGCCAGCAGTGAGCCACTTCCCCCCTACGAGCAGTACTTC. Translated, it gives CASSEPLPPYEQYF.

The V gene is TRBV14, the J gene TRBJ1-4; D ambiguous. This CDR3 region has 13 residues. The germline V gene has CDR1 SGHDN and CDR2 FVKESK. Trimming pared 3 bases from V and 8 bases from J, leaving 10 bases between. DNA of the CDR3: TGTGCCAGCAGCCAGGGCTATCGGGAAAAACTGTTTTTT. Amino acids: CASSQGYREKLFF. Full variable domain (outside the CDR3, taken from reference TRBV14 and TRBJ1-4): EAGVTQFPSHSVIEKGQTVTLRCDPISGHDNLYWYRRVMGKEIKFLLHFVKESKQDESGMPNNRFLAERTGGTYSTLKVQPAELEDSGVYFCASSQGYREKLFFGSGTQLSVL.

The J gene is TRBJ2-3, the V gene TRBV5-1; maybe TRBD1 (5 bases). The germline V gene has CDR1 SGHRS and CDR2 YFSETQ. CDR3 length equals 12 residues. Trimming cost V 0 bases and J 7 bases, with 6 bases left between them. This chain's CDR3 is CASSLGQYTQYF. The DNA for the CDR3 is TGCGCCAGCAGCTTGGGACAGTATACGCAGTATTTT. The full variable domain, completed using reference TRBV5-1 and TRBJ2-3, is KAGVTQTPRYLIKTRGQQVTLSCSPISGHRSVSWYQQTPGQGLQFLFEYFSETQRNKGNFPGRFSGRQFSNSRSEMNVSTLELGDSALYLCASSLGQYTQYFGPGTRLTVL.

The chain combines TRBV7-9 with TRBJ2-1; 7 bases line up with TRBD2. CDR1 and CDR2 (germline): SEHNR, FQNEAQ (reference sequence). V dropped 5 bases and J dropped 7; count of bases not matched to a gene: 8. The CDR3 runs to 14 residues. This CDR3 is CASSHTGRGNEQFF. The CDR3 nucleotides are TGTGCCAGCAGCCACACGGGGCGGGGGAATGAGCAGTTCTTC. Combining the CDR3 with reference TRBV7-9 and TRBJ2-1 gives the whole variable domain DTGVSQNPRHKITKRGQNVTFRCDPISEHNRLYWYRQTLGQGPEFLTYFQNEAQLEKSRLLSDRFSAERPKGSFSTLEIQRTEQGDSAMYLCASSHTGRGNEQFFGPGTRLTVL.

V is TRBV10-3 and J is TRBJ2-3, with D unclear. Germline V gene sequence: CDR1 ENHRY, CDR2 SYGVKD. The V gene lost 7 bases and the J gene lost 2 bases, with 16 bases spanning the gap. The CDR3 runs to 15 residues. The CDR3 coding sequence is TGTGCCATCATTTTGTCTAGGAGATACACAGATACGCAGTATTTT. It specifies CAIILSRRYTDTQYF.

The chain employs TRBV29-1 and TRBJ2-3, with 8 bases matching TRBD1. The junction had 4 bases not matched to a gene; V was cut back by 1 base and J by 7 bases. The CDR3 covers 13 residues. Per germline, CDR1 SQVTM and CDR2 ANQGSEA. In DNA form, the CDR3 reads TGCAGCGTTGAAGTTACAGGGGGGAATACGCAGTATTTT. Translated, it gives CSVEVTGGNTQYF.

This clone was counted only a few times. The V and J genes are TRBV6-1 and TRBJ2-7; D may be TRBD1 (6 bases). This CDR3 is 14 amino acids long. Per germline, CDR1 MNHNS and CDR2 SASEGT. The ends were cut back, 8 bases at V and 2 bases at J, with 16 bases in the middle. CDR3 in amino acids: CASGFTGTAYEQYF. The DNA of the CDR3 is TGTGCCAGCGGCTTTACAGGGACCGCCTACGAGCAGTACTTC.

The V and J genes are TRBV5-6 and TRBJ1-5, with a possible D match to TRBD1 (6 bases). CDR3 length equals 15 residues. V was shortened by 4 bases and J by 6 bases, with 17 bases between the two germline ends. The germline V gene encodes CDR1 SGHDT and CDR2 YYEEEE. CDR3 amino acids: CASSRGQGLVQPQHF. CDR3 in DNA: TGTGCCAGCAGCCGCGGGCAGGGGCTTGTTCAGCCCCAGCATTTT.